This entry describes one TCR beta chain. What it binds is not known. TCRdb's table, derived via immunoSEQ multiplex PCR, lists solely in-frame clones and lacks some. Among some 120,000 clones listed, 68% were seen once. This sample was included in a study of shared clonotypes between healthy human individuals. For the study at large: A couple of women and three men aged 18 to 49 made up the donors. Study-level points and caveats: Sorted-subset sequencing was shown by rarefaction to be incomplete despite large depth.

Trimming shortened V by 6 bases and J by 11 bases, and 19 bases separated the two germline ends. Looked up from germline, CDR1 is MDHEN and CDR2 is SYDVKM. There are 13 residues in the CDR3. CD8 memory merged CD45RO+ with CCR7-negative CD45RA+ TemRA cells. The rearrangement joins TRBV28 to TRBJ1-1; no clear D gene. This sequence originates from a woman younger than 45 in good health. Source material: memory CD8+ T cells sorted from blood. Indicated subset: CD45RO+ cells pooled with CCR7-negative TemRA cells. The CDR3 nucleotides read TGTGCCAGCAGCCTCTACGCTAGCGGTGGGGCTTTCTTT. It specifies CASSLYASGGAFF.